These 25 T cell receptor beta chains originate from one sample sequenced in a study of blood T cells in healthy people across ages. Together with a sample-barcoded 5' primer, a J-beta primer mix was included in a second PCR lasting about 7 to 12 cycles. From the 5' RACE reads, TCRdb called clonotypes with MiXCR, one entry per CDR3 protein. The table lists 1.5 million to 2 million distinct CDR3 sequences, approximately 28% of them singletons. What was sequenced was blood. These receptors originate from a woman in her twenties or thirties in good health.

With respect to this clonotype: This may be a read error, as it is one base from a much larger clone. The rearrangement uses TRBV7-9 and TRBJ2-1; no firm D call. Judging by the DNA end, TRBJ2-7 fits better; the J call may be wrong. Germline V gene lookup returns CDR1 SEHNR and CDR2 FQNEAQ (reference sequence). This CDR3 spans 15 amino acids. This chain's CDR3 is CASSLGLRSYNEQYF. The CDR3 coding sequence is TGTGCCAGCAGCTTAGGATTGCGCTCCTACAATGAGCAGTACTTC.

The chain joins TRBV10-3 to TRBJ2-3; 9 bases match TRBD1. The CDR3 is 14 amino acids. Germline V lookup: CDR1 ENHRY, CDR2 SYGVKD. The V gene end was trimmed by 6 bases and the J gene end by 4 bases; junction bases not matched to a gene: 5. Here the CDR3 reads CAISTGGEADTQYF. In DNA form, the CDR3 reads TGTGCCATCAGCACAGGGGGCGAGGCAGATACGCAGTATTTT.

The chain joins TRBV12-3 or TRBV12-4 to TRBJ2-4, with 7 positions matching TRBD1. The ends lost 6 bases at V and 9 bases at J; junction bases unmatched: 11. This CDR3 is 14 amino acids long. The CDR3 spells CASSSTGAEGIQYF. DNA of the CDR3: TGTGCCAGCAGCTCCACAGGGGCCGAGGGCATTCAGTACTTC.

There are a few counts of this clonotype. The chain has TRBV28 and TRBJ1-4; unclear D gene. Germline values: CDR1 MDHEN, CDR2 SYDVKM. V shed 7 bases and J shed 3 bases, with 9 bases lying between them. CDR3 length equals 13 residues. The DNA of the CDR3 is TGTGCCAGCAAACCACACTCTAATGAAAAACTGTTTTTT. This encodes CASKPHSNEKLFF.

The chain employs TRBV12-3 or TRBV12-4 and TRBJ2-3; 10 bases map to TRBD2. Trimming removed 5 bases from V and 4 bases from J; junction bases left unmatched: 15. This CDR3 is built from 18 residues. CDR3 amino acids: CASSSSWLAGERADTQYF. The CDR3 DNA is TGTGCCAGCAGTAGCTCTTGGCTAGCGGGGGAGCGCGCAGATACGCAGTATTTT.

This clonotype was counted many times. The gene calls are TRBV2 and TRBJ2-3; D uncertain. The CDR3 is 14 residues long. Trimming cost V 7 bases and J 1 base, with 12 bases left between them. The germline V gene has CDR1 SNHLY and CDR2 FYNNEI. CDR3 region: CASMQDLRTDTQYF. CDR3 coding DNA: TGTGCCAGCATGCAGGACCTTCGCACAGATACGCAGTATTTT.

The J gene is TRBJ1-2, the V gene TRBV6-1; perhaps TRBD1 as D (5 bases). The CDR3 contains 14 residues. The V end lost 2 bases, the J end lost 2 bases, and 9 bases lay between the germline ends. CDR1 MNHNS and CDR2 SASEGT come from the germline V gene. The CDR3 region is CASSEYRGNYGYTF. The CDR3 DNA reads TGTGCCAGCAGTGAATATCGGGGGAACTATGGCTACACCTTC.

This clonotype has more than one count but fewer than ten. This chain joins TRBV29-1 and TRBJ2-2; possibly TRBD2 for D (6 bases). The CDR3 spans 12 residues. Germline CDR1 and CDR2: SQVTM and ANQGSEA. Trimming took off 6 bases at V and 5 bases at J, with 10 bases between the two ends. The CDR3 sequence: CSVQGGTGELFF. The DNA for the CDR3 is TGCAGCGTCCAAGGAGGGACCGGGGAGCTGTTTTTT.

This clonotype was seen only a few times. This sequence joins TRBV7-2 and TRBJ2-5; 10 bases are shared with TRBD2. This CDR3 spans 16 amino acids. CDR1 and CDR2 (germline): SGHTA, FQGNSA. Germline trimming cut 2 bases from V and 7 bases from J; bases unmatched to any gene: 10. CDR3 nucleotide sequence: TGTGCCAGCAGCTTAAGGATTAGCGGGGGGCCCAGGACCCAGTACTTC. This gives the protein CASSLRISGGPRTQYF.

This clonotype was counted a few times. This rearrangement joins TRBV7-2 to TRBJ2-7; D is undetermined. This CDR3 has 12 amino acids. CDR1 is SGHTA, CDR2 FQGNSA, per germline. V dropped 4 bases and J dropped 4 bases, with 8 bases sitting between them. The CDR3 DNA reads TGTGCCAGCAGCTCCGGGTGGTACGAGCAGTACTTC. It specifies CASSSGWYEQYF.

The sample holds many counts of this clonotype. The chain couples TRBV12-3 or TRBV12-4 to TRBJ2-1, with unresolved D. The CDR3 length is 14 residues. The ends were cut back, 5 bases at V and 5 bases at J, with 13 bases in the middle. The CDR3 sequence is CASSARERHNEQFF. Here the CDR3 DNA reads TGTGCCAGCAGTGCACGCGAGAGGCACAATGAGCAGTTCTTC.

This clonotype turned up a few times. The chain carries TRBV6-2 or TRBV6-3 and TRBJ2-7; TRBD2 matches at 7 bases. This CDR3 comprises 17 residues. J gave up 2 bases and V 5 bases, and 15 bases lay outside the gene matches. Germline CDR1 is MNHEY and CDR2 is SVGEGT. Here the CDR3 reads CASSPTPPERETYEQYF. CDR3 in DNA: TGTGCCAGCAGTCCTACCCCACCGGAGCGGGAAACCTACGAGCAGTACTTC.

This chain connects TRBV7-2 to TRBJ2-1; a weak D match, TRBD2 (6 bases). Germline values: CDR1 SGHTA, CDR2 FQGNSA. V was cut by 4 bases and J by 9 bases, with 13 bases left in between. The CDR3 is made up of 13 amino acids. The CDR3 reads CASSYSFGGEQFF. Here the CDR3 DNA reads TGTGCCAGCAGCTATTCCTTCGGGGGTGAGCAGTTCTTC.

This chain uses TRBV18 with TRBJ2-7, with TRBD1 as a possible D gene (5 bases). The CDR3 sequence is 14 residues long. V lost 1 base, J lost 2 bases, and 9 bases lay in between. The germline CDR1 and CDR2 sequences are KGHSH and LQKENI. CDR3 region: CASSPRQSPYEQYF. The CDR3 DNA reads TGTGCCAGCTCACCACGACAGAGCCCCTACGAGCAGTACTTC.

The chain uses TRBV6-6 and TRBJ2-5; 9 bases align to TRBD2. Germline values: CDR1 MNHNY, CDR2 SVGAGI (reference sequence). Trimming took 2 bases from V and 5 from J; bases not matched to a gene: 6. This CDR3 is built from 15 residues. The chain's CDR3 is CASSYDSGSSETQYF. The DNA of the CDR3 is TGTGCCAGCAGTTACGATAGCGGGAGTTCTGAGACCCAGTACTTC.

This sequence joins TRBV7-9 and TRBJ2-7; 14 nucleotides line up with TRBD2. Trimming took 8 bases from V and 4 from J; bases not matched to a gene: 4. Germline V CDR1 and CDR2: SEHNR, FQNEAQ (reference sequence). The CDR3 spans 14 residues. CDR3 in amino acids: CASGTSGSFYEQYF. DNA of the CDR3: TGTGCCAGCGGGACTAGCGGGAGTTTTTACGAGCAGTACTTC.

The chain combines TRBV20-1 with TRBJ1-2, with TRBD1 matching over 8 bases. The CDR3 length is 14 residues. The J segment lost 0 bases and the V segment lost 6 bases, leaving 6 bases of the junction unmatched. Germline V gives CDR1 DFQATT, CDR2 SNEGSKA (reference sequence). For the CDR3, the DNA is TGCAGTGCGCCAACAGGGGGAACTAACTATGGCTACACCTTC. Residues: CSAPTGGTNYGYTF.

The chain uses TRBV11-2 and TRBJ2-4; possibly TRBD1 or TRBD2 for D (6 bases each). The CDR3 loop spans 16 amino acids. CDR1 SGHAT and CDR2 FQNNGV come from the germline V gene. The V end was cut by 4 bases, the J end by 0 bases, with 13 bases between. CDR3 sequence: CASSSPGGLAKNIQYF. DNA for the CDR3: TGTGCCAGCAGCTCCCCCGGGGGCCTAGCCAAAAACATTCAGTACTTC.

The CDR3 protein is CSAPWGSGGFQETQYF. The CDR3 DNA is TGCAGTGCCCCCTGGGGTAGCGGGGGATTTCAAGAGACCCAGTACTTC. This rearrangement joins TRBV20-1 to TRBJ2-5; 9 nucleotides align to TRBD2. Germline V lookup: CDR1 DFQATT, CDR2 SNEGSKA (reference sequence). V was clipped by 6 bases and J by 2 bases; unmatched bases: 13. The CDR3 covers 16 residues.

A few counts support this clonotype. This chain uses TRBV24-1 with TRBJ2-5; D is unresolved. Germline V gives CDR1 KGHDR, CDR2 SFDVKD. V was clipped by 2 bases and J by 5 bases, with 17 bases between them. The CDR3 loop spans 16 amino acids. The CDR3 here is CATSDSVGRLVETQYF. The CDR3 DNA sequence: TGTGCCACCAGTGATTCCGTGGGCAGGCTGGTTGAGACCCAGTACTTC.

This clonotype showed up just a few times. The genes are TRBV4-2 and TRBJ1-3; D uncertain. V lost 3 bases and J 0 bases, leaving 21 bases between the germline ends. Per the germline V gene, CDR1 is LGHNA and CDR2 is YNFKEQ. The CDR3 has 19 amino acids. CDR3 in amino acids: CASSHDTGGRLYSGNTIYF. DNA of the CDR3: TGTGCCAGCAGCCACGATACGGGCGGGCGCCTGTACTCTGGAAACACCATATATTTT.

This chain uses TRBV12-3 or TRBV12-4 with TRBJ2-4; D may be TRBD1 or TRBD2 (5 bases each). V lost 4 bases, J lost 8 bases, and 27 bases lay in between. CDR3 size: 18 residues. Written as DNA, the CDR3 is TGTGCCAGCAGTTACGGTCTGGGACGGGGCGAGGGGTTAGACATTCAGTACTTC. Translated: CASSYGLGRGEGLDIQYF.

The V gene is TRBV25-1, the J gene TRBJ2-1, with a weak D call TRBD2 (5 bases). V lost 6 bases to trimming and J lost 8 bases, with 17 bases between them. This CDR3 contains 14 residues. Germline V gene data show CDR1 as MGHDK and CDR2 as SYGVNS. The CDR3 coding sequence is TGTGCCAGCAGGGACTCCCCCCCAAGGGATGAGCAGTTCTTC. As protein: CASRDSPPRDEQFF.

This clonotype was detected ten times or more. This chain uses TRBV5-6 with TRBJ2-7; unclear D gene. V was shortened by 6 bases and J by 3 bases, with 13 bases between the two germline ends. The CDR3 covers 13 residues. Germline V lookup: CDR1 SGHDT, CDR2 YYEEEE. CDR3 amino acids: CASNYGRSYEQYF. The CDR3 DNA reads TGTGCCAGCAACTACGGACGTAGCTACGAGCAGTACTTC.

The DNA for the CDR3 is TGTGCCAGCAGTTCCACGTTACTTGCAACTAATGAAAAACTGTTTTTT. Translated, it gives CASSSTLLATNEKLFF. The J gene is TRBJ1-4, the V gene TRBV12-3 or TRBV12-4; no clear D gene. The CDR3 has 16 amino acids. Trimming left V 4 bases short and J 0 bases short, with 12 bases between.